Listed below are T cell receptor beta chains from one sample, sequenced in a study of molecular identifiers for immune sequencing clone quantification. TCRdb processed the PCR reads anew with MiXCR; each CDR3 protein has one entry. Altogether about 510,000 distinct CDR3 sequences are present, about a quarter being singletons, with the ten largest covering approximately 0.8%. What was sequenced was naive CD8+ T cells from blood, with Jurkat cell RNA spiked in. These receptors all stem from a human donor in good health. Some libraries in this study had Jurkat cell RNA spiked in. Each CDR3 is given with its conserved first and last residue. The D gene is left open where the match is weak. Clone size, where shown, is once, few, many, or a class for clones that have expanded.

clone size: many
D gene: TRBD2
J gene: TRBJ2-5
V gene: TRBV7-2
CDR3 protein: CASKTSEPWETQYF
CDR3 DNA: TGTGCCAGTAAGACTAGCGAGCCGTGGGAGACCCAGTACTTC

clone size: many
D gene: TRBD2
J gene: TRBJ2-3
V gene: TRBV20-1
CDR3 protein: CSARDAGGADTQYF
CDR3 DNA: TGCAGTGCTAGAGATGCGGGGGGGGCAGATACGCAGTATTTT

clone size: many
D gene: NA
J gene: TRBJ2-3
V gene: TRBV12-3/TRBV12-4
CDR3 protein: CASSWTEATDTQYF
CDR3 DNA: TGTGCCAGCAGTTGGACAGAAGCCACAGATACGCAGTATTTT

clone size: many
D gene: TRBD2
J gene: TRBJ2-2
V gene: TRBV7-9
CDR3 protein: CASSLGSGGNTGELFF
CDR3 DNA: TGTGCCAGCAGCTTAGGCAGCGGGGGTAACACCGGGGAGCTGTTTTTT

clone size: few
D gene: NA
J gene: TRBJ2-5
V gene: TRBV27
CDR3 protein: CASSLIAGSSQETQYF
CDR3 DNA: TGTGCCAGCAGTTTAATTGCAGGGTCGAGCCAAGAGACCCAGTACTTC

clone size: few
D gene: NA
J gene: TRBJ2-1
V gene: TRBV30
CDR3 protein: CAWNLGREQFF
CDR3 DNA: TGTGCCTGGAATTTGGGGCGGGAGCAGTTCTTC

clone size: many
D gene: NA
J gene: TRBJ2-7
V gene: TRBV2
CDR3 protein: CASSEMVAGEQYF
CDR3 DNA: TGTGCCAGCAGTGAAATGGTAGCTGGCGAGCAGTACTTC

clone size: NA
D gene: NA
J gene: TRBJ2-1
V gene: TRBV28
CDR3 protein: CATRLGRDRVNEQFF
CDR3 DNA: TGTGCCACCCGCCTTGGGCGGGATAGAGTCAATGAGCAGTTCTTC

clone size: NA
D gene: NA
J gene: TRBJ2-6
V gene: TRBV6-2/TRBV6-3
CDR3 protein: CASSYQRETGANVLTF
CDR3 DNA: TGTGCCAGCAGTTACCAAAGGGAAACTGGGGCCAACGTCCTGACTTTC

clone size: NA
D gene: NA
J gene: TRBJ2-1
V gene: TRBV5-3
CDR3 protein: CASSLTFTGMNEQFF
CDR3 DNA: TGTGCCAGCAGCTTAACTTTCACTGGGATGAATGAGCAGTTCTTC

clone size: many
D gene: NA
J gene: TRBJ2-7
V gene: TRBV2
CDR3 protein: CASSESPRAYEQYF
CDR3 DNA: TGTGCCAGCAGCGAATCCCCCAGAGCCTACGAGCAGTACTTC

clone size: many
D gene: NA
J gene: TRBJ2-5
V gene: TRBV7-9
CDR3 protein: CASSLFDATQYF
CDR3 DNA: TGTGCCAGCAGCTTATTTGACGCGACCCAGTACTTC

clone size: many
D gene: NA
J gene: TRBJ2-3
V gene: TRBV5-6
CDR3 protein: CASSDPVADTQYF
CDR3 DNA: TGTGCCAGCAGCGATCCCGTGGCAGATACGCAGTATTTT

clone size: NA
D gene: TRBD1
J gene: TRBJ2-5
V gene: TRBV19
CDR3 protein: CASSIRARGHAQEPQYF
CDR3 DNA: TGTGCCAGTAGTATAAGGGCAAGGGGGCATGCCCAAGAGCCCCAGTACTTC

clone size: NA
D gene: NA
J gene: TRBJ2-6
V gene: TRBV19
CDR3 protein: CGSSYGISGANVLTF
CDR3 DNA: TGTGGCAGTAGTTATGGTATCTCTGGGGCCAACGTCCTGACTTTC

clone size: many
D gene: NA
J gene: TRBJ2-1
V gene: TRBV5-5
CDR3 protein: CASSFALSNEQFF
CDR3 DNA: TGTGCCAGCAGCTTTGCACTAAGCAATGAGCAGTTCTTC

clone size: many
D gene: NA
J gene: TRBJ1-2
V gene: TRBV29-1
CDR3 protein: CSVELGVQRTHYGYTF
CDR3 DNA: TGCAGCGTTGAATTAGGGGTTCAAAGGACGCACTATGGCTACACCTTC

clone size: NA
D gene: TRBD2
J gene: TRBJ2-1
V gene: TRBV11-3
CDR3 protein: CASSPRTSGGPWNEQFF
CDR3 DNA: TGTGCCAGCAGCCCCCGGACTAGCGGGGGTCCCTGGAATGAGCAGTTCTTC

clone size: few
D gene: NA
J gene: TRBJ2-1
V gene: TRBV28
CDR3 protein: CASSLRGPSSYNEQFF
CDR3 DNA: TGTGCCAGCAGCCTTCGGGGGCCGAGCTCCTACAATGAGCAGTTCTTC

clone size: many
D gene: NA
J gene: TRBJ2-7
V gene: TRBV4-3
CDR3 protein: CASSQDITQGEQYF
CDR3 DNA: TGCGCCAGCAGCCAAGATATAACCCAGGGCGAGCAGTACTTC

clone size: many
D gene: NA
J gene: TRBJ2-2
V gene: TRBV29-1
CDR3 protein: CSVEDQSTLTGELFF
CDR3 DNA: TGCAGCGTTGAAGATCAGTCAACTCTGACCGGGGAGCTGTTTTTT

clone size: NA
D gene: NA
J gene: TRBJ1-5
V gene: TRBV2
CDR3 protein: CASSTTVDSNQPQHF
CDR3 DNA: TGTGCCAGCAGTACGACAGTAGATAGCAATCAGCCCCAGCATTTT

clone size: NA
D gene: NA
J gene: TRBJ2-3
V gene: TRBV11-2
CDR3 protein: CASSPLSGGDTQYF
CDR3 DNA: TGTGCCAGCAGCCCCCTATCGGGCGGCGATACGCAGTATTTT

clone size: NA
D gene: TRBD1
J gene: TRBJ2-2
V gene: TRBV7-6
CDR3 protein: CASSSETGLVPGELFF
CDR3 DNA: TGTGCCAGCAGCTCTGAGACAGGGCTAGTCCCCGGGGAGCTGTTTTTT

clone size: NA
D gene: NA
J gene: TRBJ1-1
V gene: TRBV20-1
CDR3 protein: CSARDGFRALEAFF
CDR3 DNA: TGCAGTGCTAGAGATGGGTTTCGGGCCCTGGAGGCTTTCTTT

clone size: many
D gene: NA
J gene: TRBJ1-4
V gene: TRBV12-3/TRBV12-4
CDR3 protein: CASSLVTVNMRKLFF
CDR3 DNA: TGTGCCAGCAGTTTAGTAACAGTTAATATGAGGAAACTGTTTTTT

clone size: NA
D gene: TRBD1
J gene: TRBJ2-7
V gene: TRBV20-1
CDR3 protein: CSARDYDRGTYF
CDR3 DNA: TGCAGTGCTAGAGATTACGACAGGGGGACCTACTTC

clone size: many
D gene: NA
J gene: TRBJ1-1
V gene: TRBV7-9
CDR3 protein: CASSTPGVPEAFF
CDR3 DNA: TGTGCCAGCAGCACTCCTGGGGTCCCTGAAGCTTTCTTT

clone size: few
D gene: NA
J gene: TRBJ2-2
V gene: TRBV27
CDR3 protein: CASSHLSTGELFF
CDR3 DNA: TGTGCCAGCAGCCACCTAAGCACCGGGGAGCTGTTTTTT

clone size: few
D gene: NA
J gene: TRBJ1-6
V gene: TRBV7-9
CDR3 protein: CASSLAVQDYNSPLHF
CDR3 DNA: TGTGCCAGCAGCTTAGCAGTTCAGGACTATAATTCACCCCTCCACTTT

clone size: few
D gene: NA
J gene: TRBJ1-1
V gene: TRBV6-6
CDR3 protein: CASTMGGTEAFF
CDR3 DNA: TGTGCCAGCACCATGGGGGGCACTGAAGCTTTCTTT

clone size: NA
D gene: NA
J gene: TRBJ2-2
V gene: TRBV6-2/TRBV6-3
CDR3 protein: CASTGAPTSGELFF
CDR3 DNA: TGTGCCAGCACAGGGGCCCCAACAAGCGGGGAGCTGTTTTTT

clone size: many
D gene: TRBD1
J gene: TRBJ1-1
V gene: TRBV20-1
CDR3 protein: CSAVAGQVNTEAFF
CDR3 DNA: TGCAGTGCGGTGGCCGGACAGGTGAACACTGAAGCTTTCTTT

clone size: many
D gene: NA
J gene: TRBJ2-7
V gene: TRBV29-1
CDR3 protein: CSAEGSSYEQYF
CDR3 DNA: TGCAGCGCCGAGGGCAGCTCCTACGAGCAGTACTTC

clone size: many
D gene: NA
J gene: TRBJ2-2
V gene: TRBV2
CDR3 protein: CASHPAENTGELFF
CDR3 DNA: TGTGCCAGCCACCCAGCGGAGAACACCGGGGAGCTGTTTTTT

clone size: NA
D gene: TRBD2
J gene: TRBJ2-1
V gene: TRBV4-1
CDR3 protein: CASSPVSGGANEQFF
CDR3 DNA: TGCGCCAGCAGCCCTGTTAGCGGGGGGGCAAATGAGCAGTTCTTC

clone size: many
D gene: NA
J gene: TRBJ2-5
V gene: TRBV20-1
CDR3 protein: CSARDLGVETQYF
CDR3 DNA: TGCAGTGCTAGAGATCTAGGGGTAGAGACCCAGTACTTC

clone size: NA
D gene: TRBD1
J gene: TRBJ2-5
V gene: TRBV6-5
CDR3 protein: CATSRGTGWYQETQYF
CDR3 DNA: TGTGCCACCTCCCGGGGGACAGGGTGGTACCAAGAGACCCAGTACTTC

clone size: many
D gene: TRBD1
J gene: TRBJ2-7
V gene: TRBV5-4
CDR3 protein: CASSPRFTGAFDEQYF
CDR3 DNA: TGTGCCAGCAGCCCTCGGTTTACAGGGGCTTTTGACGAGCAGTACTTC

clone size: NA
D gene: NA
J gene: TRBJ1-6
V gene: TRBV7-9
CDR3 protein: CASSHDSYNSPLHF
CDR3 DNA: TGTGCCAGCAGCCACGATAGCTATAATTCACCCCTCCACTTT

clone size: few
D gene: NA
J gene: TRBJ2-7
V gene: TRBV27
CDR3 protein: CASSLGRGYYEQYF
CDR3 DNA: TGTGCCAGCAGTTTAGGTCGGGGCTACTACGAGCAGTACTTC

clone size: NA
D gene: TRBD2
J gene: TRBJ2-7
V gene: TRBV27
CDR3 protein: CASSGVGVSGISYEQYF
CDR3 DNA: TGTGCCAGCAGTGGGGTGGGGGTTAGCGGGATCTCCTACGAGCAGTACTTC

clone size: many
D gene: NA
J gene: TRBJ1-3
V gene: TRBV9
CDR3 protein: CASSVDAGSGNTIYF
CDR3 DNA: TGTGCCAGCAGCGTAGATGCAGGCTCTGGAAACACCATATATTTT

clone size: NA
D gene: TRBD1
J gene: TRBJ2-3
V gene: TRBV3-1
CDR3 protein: CASTTGGLGTDTQYF
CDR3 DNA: TGTGCCAGCACCACAGGGGGCCTGGGCACAGATACGCAGTATTTT